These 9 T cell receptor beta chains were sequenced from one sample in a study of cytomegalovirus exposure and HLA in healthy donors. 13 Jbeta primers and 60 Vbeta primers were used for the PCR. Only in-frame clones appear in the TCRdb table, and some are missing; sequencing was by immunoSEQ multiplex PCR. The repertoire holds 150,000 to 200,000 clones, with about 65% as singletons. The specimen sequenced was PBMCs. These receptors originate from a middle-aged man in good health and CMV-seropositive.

CDR3 sequence reads: CASSLRAGLNSPLHF. The DNA for the CDR3 is TGTGCCAGCAGCTTAAGGGCAGGGCTTAATTCACCCCTCCACTTT. This rearrangement joins TRBV7-3 to TRBJ1-6, with a possible D match to TRBD1 (5 bases). V dropped 1 base and J dropped 6 bases, with 10 bases sitting between them. The CDR3 has 15 amino acids. Germline lookup yields CDR1 SGHTA and CDR2 FQGTGA. Variable domain in full (rest from reference TRBV7-3 and TRBJ1-6): GAGVSQTPSNKVTEKGKYVELRCDPISGHTALYWYRQSLGQGPEFLIYFQGTGAADDSGLPNDRFFAVRPEGSVSTLKIQRTERGDSAVYLCASSLRAGLNSPLHFGNGTRLTVT.

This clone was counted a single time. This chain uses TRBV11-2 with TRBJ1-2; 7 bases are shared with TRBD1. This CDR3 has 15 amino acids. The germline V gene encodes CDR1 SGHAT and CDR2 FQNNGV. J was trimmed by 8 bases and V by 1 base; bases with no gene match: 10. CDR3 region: CASSLVSGTVTGYTF. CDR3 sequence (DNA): TGTGCCAGCAGCTTAGTCTCCGGGACAGTTACAGGCTACACCTTC. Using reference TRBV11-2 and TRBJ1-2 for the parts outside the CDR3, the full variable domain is EAGVAQSPRYKIIEKRQSVAFWCNPISGHATLYWYQQILGQGPKLLIQFQNNGVVDDSQLPKDRFSAERLKGVDSTLKIQPAKLEDSAVYLCASSLVSGTVTGYTFGSGTRLTVV.

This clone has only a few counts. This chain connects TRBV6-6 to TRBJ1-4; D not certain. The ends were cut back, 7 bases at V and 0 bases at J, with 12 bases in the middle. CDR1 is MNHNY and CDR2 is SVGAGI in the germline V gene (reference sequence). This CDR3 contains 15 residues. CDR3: CASTRTQATNEKLFF. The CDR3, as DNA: TGTGCCAGCACCAGAACCCAGGCAACTAATGAAAAACTGTTTTTT.

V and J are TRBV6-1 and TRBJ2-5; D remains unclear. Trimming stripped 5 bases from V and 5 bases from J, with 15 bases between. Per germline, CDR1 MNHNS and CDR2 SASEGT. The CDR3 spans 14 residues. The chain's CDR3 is CASSPVRGRETQYF. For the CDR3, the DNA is TGTGCCAGCAGTCCAGTTCGAGGTCGGGAGACCCAGTACTTC.

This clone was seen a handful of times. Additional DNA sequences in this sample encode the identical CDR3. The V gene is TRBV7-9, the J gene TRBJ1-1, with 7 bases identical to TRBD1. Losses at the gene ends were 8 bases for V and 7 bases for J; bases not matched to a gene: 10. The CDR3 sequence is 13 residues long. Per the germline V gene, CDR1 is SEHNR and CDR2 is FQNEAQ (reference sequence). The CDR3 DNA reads TGTGCCAGCTCCTACGGACAGGCCGATGAAGCTTTCTTT. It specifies CASSYGQADEAFF.

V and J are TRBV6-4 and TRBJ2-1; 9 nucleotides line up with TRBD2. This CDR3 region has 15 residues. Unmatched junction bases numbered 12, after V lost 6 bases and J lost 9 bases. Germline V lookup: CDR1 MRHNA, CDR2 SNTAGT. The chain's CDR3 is CASRPRAGGPSEQFF. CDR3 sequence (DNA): TGTGCCAGCAGGCCCCGAGCGGGGGGCCCTAGTGAGCAGTTCTTC.

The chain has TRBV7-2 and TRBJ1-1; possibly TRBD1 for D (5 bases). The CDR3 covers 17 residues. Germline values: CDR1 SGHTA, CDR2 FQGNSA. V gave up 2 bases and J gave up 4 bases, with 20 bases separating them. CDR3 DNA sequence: TGTGCCAGCAGCTTATGGCCCCGCGGGGGGTTGGTCACTGAAGCTTTCTTT. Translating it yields CASSLWPRGGLVTEAFF.

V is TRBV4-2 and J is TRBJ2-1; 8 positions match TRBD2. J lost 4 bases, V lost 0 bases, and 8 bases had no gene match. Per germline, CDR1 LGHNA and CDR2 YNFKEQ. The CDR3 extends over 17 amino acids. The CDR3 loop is CASSQDGERGSYNEQFF. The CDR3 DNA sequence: TGTGCCAGCAGCCAAGATGGGGAGCGGGGGTCATACAATGAGCAGTTCTTC.

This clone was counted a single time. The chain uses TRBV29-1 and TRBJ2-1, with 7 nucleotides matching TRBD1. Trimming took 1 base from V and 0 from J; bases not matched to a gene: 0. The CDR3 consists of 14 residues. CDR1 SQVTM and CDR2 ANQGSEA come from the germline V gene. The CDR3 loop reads CSVEGDSSYNEQFF. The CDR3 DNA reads TGCAGCGTTGAAGGGGACAGCTCCTACAATGAGCAGTTCTTC.